Presented here are 32 T cell receptor beta chains from one specimen sequenced in a study of cytomegalovirus exposure and HLA in healthy donors (dated by TCRdb to the late 2010s). The library was obtained by the immunoSEQ multiplex PCR assay. A mixture of 60 forward primers for TCR Vbeta segments and 13 reverse primers for TCR Jbeta segments was used in the multiplex PCR. The clones in this table, taken by TCRdb from immuneACCESS, are in-frame only. Not every clone is retained; where verified, under half of the shortfall comes from an unresolved V gene, and the cause of the rest is unknown. This sample's table carries 150,000 to 250,000 clones. The biggest ten clones account for 0.7% to 0.8% of the sample. Sequencing input: PBMCs. These receptors came from a boy between 5 and 17 years old in good health and CMV-seronegative.

The chain couples TRBV5-6 to TRBJ1-2, with D hard to call. This CDR3 region has 12 residues. With 6 bases removed from V and 4 bases from J, the gap between germline ends came to 10 bases. The germline V gene encodes CDR1 SGHDT and CDR2 YYEEEE. CDR3 DNA sequence: TGTGCCAGCACCGGAGCGGGCTATGGCTACACCTTC. Translated: CASTGAGYGYTF.

The CDR3 DNA is TGTGCCAGCAGCGCCTTAGCGGGGCACCCTAGATCTAGCACAGATACGCAGTATTTT. It is translated as CASSALAGHPRSSTDTQYF. J is TRBJ2-3 and V is TRBV9; 8 nucleotides agree with TRBD2. The ends lost 3 bases at V and 0 bases at J; junction bases unmatched: 15. The CDR3 sequence is 19 residues long. Germline V gene sequence: CDR1 SGDLS, CDR2 YYNGEE. Drawing the rest from reference TRBV9 and TRBJ2-3, the complete variable domain is DSGVTQTPKHLITATGQRVTLRCSPRSGDLSVYWYQQSLDQGLQFLIQYYNGEERAKGNILERFSAQQFPDLHSELNLSSLELGDSALYFCASSALAGHPRSSTDTQYFGPGTRLTVL.

The rearrangement uses TRBV5-1 and TRBJ2-5; TRBD2 agrees at 12 bases. V lost 0 bases and J lost 5; bases outside the gene matches: 2. The germline V gene has CDR1 SGHRS and CDR2 YFSETQ. The CDR3 totals 15 residues. DNA of the CDR3: TGCGCCAGCAGCTTGGTCGGGACTAGCGGGGAGACCCAGTACTTC. Translating gives CASSLVGTSGETQYF.

About this clone: In the same sample, other DNA sequences code for this CDR3. This sequence joins TRBV28 and TRBJ1-1; D is ambiguous. This CDR3 has 11 residues. From germline, CDR1 is MDHEN and CDR2 SYDVKM. V was cut by 2 bases and J by 7 bases, with 5 bases left in between. The CDR3 DNA reads TGTGCCAGCAGTTTAGGCGGTGAAGCTTTCTTT. It is translated as CASSLGGEAFF.

The chain recombines TRBV7-9 with TRBJ2-1; D is possibly TRBD1 (5 bases). CDR1 is SEHNR and CDR2 is FQNEAQ in the germline V gene (reference sequence). The CDR3 sequence is 15 residues long. V was shortened by 5 bases and J by 3 bases, with 14 bases between the two germline ends. The DNA for the CDR3 is TGTGCCAGCAGCCTAGATCCCACAGGCTACAATGAGCAGTTCTTC. Protein product: CASSLDPTGYNEQFF.

The chain employs TRBV28 and TRBJ2-5; 7 bases are a match to TRBD1. CDR1 and CDR2 from the germline V gene are MDHEN and SYDVKM. Trimming took 3 bases from V and 5 from J; bases not matched to a gene: 3. CDR3 size: 13 residues. CDR3 amino acids: CASSLDRTETQYF. In DNA form, the CDR3 reads TGTGCCAGCAGTTTGGACAGGACGGAGACCCAGTACTTC.

The genes are TRBV5-4 and TRBJ2-4; TRBD1 might be the D (6 bases). V dropped 4 bases and J dropped 0 bases, with 14 bases sitting between them. CDR1 SGHNT and CDR2 YYREEE come from the germline V gene (reference sequence). The CDR3 covers 16 residues. The CDR3: CASSPGVVKAKNIQYF. As DNA, the CDR3 is TGTGCCAGCAGCCCAGGGGTGGTAAAAGCCAAAAACATTCAGTACTTC.

This chain's CDR3 is CASGKRGPRNEQFF. CDR3 DNA sequence: TGTGCCAGCGGAAAGCGGGGGCCCCGGAATGAGCAGTTCTTC. V usage is TRBV7-2 and J usage is TRBJ2-1; TRBD2 agrees at 8 bases. This CDR3 is 14 amino acids long. The V segment lost 8 bases and the J segment 7 bases; nucleotides outside the gene matches: 10. CDR1 SGHTA and CDR2 FQGNSA come from the germline V gene.

The J gene is TRBJ1-2, the V gene TRBV6-5; tentatively, D is TRBD1 (5 bases). CDR1 is MNHEY, CDR2 SVGAGI, per germline. This CDR3 spans 14 amino acids. The V and J ends lost 4 bases and 6 bases respectively, with 15 bases between them. The CDR3 bases are TGTGCCAGCAGTTCCGGGGGGTGGGTTGATGGCTACACCTTC. This gives the protein CASSSGGWVDGYTF.

The rearrangement joins TRBV5-1 to TRBJ2-1; the D gene is possibly TRBD1 (5 bases). Germline V CDR1 and CDR2: SGHRS, YFSETQ. V was shortened by 0 bases and J by 2 bases, with 12 bases between the two germline ends. CDR3 size: 16 residues. Written as DNA, the CDR3 is TGCGCCAGCAGCTTGGCTCCCCAGGGCCCCTACAATGAGCAGTTCTTC. Residues: CASSLAPQGPYNEQFF.

CDR3 in amino acids: CASSLTGGTTDTQYF. In DNA, the CDR3 is TGTGCCAGCAGCTTAACTGGGGGGACCACAGATACGCAGTATTTT. V usage is TRBV7-2 and J usage is TRBJ2-3, with D perhaps matching TRBD2 (6 bases). CDR3 length equals 15 residues. The V end was cut by 2 bases, the J end by 2 bases, with 11 bases between. The germline V gene has CDR1 SGHTA and CDR2 FQGNSA.

The CDR3 reads CAWEVANEQYF. DNA of the CDR3: TGTGCCTGGGAGGTGGCTAACGAGCAGTACTTC. The chain uses TRBV30 and TRBJ2-5, with D uncertain. Matching the DNA end better, TRBJ2-7 makes the J call doubtful. Per the germline V gene, CDR1 is GTSNPN and CDR2 is SVGIG (reference sequence). The CDR3 spans 11 residues.

The rearrangement links TRBV19 to TRBJ1-5, with D perhaps TRBD1 (6 bases). There are 14 residues in the CDR3. Germline V lookup: CDR1 LNHDA, CDR2 SQIVND (reference sequence). The germline V and J ends were trimmed by 4 bases and 4 bases, with 11 bases remaining between them. CDR3 sequence reads: CASSTRQANQPQHF. The CDR3 coding sequence is TGTGCCAGTAGTACCCGACAGGCTAATCAGCCCCAGCATTTT. Using reference TRBV19 and TRBJ1-5 for the parts outside the CDR3, the full variable domain is DGGITQSPKYLFRKEGQNVTLSCEQNLNHDAMYWYRQDPGQGLRLIYYSQIVNDFQKGDIAEGYSVSREKKESFPLTVTSAQKNPTAFYLCASSTRQANQPQHFGDGTRLSIL.

The chain has TRBV9 and TRBJ1-3; D might be TRBD1 (6 bases). Trimming cost V 4 bases and J 4 bases, with 18 bases left between them. In germline, CDR1 is SGDLS, CDR2 YYNGEE. This CDR3 is built from 16 residues. The CDR3 region is CASSSRRGGAGNTIYF. The CDR3 region has the DNA TGTGCCAGCAGCTCCCGGCGGGGGGGCGCAGGAAACACCATATATTTT.

The chain uses TRBV13 and TRBJ1-1; D is uncertain. V was shortened by 8 bases and J by 1 base, with 11 bases between the two germline ends. CDR1 PRHDT and CDR2 FYEKMQ come from the germline V gene (reference sequence). The length of the CDR3 is 13 residues. In DNA form, the CDR3 reads TGTGCCAGCGCCTTAGATAGGAACACTGAAGCTTTCTTT. As protein: CASALDRNTEAFF.

This chain connects TRBV6-1 to TRBJ2-3, with D unresolved. CDR1 and CDR2 from the germline V gene are MNHNS and SASEGT. The length of the CDR3 is 13 residues. Between the trimmed V and J ends, which lost 9 bases and 9 bases, there was a span of 19 bases. This chain's CDR3 is CASEAVREGTQYF. The CDR3 region has the DNA TGTGCCAGTGAGGCTGTGAGAGAAGGCACGCAGTATTTT.

V usage is TRBV7-8 and J usage is TRBJ1-5, with 9 bases matching TRBD1. Germline assignment: CDR1 SGHVS and CDR2 FQNEAQ. The trim removed 5 bases at V and 0 bases at J, leaving 5 bases unmatched. This CDR3 is 16 amino acids long. The CDR3 loop is CASSRDRGFSNQPQHF. CDR3 DNA sequence: TGTGCCAGCAGCCGAGACAGGGGGTTTAGCAATCAGCCCCAGCATTTT. Looking up the rest from reference TRBV7-8 and TRBJ1-5 gives the full variable domain: GAGVSQSPRYKVAKRGQDVALRCDPISGHVSLFWYQQALGQGPEFLTYFQNEAQLDKSGLPSDRFFAERPEGSVSTLKIQRTQQEDSAVYLCASSRDRGFSNQPQHFGDGTRLSIL.

The CDR3 reads CASSVGRVQLYGYTF. CDR3 nucleotide sequence: TGTGCCAGTAGTGTAGGTAGAGTACAGCTATACGGCTACACCTTC. The V call is TRBV19, the J call TRBJ1-2; no definite D call. Trimming removed 5 bases from V and 8 bases from J, with 21 bases in between. Germline values: CDR1 LNHDA, CDR2 SQIVND (reference sequence). This CDR3 region has 15 residues.

The J gene is TRBJ1-4, the V gene TRBV27; D not resolved. The CDR3 is 15 amino acids. Germline CDR1 and CDR2: MNHEY and SMNVEV (reference sequence). V was clipped by 5 bases and J by 8 bases, with 18 bases between them. CDR3 protein: CASSTLSAEREKLFF. The CDR3 DNA reads TGTGCCAGCAGTACGCTCTCGGCGGAGAGGGAAAAACTGTTTTTT.

The rearrangement joins TRBV6-4 to TRBJ1-1; unclear D gene. Trimming removed 0 bases from V and 1 base from J, with 12 bases in between. CDR3 length: 16 amino acids. Germline V gene lookup returns CDR1 MRHNA and CDR2 SNTAGT. The CDR3 protein is CASSDSIKEGNTEAFF. The CDR3 DNA is TGTGCCAGCAGTGACTCAATAAAGGAGGGGAACACTGAAGCTTTCTTT.

The V gene is TRBV18, the J gene TRBJ1-5; D is perhaps TRBD1 (5 bases). CDR1 is KGHSH and CDR2 is LQKENI in the germline V gene. CDR3 length: 19 residues. Trimming took off 1 base at V and 0 bases at J, with 19 bases between the two ends. In nucleotides, the CDR3 is TGTGCCAGCTCACCACTCCCGAATCTCGGGGGTTATAGCAATCAGCCCCAGCATTTT. This encodes CASSPLPNLGGYSNQPQHF.

The rearrangement links TRBV5-1 to TRBJ1-6; 7 bases align to TRBD1. The CDR3 spans 14 residues. Germline V gives CDR1 SGHRS, CDR2 YFSETQ. V lost 4 bases, J lost 9 bases, and 7 bases stayed unmatched. The CDR3 reads CASSRTGLASPLHF. The CDR3 region has the DNA TGCGCCAGCAGCAGGACAGGTCTCGCTTCACCCCTCCACTTT.

The chain carries TRBV18 and TRBJ2-4; tentative D call: TRBD2 (6 bases). CDR1 is KGHSH, CDR2 LQKENI, per germline. The V gene lost 2 bases and the J gene lost 4 bases, with 15 bases spanning the gap. The CDR3 totals 16 residues. The CDR3 reads CASSPTGDWSKNIQYF. The CDR3 nucleotides read TGTGCCAGCTCACCAACGGGGGACTGGTCGAAAAACATTCAGTACTTC.

The genes are TRBV19 and TRBJ1-2; TRBD1 matches at 9 bases. This CDR3 has 13 residues. J was trimmed by 6 bases and V by 5 bases; bases with no gene match: 4. CDR1 is LNHDA, CDR2 SQIVND, per germline (reference sequence). In nucleotides, the CDR3 is TGTGCCAGTAGTGACAGGGGGGTAAATGGCTACACCTTC. This codes for CASSDRGVNGYTF.

The chain has TRBV7-6 and TRBJ2-5, with D uncertain. Germline values: CDR1 SGHVS, CDR2 FNYEAQ. Deletions cut 1 base from V and 1 base from J, with 7 bases between. The CDR3 covers 14 residues. The CDR3 sequence: CASSLVSGQETQYF. The CDR3 DNA follows: TGTGCCAGCAGCTTAGTGAGTGGCCAAGAGACCCAGTACTTC. The variable domain in full, completed from reference TRBV7-6 and TRBJ2-5, reads GAGVSQSPRYKVTKRGQDVALRCDPISGHVSLYWYRQALGQGPEFLTYFNYEAQQDKSGLPNDRFSAERPEGSISTLTIQRTEQRDSAMYRCASSLVSGQETQYFGPGTRLLVL.

The J gene is TRBJ2-1, the V gene TRBV5-6, with 7 positions matching TRBD1. Trimming cost V 4 bases and J 3 bases; bases outside gene matches: 7. From germline, CDR1 is SGHDT and CDR2 YYEEEE. This CDR3 region has 15 residues. The CDR3 DNA reads TGTGCCAGCAGCCTGGGCCGGACAGGCTACAATGAGCAGTTCTTC. Encoded protein: CASSLGRTGYNEQFF. The full variable domain, completed using reference TRBV5-6 and TRBJ2-1, is DAGVTQSPTHLIKTRGQQVTLRCSPKSGHDTVSWYQQALGQGPQFIFQYYEEEERQRGNFPDRFSGHQFPNYSSELNVNALLLGDSALYLCASSLGRTGYNEQFFGPGTRLTVL.

The chain carries TRBV9 and TRBJ2-3; maybe TRBD2 (7 bases). V lost 4 bases to trimming and J lost 0 bases, with 15 bases between them. Germline CDR1 is SGDLS and CDR2 is YYNGEE. The CDR3 loop spans 16 amino acids. DNA of the CDR3: TGTGCCAGCAGCCCCGGGGGGCGGGCTAGCACAGATACGCAGTATTTT. This codes for CASSPGGRASTDTQYF.

The chain recombines TRBV6-1 with TRBJ1-1, with 10 positions matching TRBD1. This CDR3 comprises 13 residues. Germline trimming cut 7 bases from V and 7 bases from J; bases unmatched to any gene: 6. Germline-derived CDR1 and CDR2 are MNHNS and SASEGT. DNA of the CDR3: TGTGCCAGCACGACAGGGGGCAGGAATGAAGCTTTCTTT. It encodes CASTTGGRNEAFF.

The chain couples TRBV5-1 to TRBJ1-1; the match to TRBD1 covers 7 bases. The germline V gene encodes CDR1 SGHRS and CDR2 YFSETQ. The length of the CDR3 is 13 residues. Losses at the gene ends were 0 bases for V and 10 bases for J; bases not matched to a gene: 6. Written as DNA, the CDR3 is TGCGCCAGCAGCTTGGGACAGGGTTATCCAGCTTTCTTT. As protein: CASSLGQGYPAFF.

The chain joins TRBV5-5 to TRBJ1-1; D is uncertain. Trimming left V 0 bases short and J 0 bases short, with 12 bases between. The CDR3 contains 16 residues. Germline V gene lookup returns CDR1 SGHKS and CDR2 YYEKEE (reference sequence). CDR3 protein: CASSLVVGAMNTEAFF. The CDR3, as DNA: TGTGCCAGCAGCTTGGTCGTGGGCGCGATGAACACTGAAGCTTTCTTT.

V gene TRBV28 combines with J gene TRBJ1-5; TRBD1 aligns across 8 bases. Germline V lookup: CDR1 MDHEN, CDR2 SYDVKM. V lost 6 bases and J lost 2; bases outside the gene matches: 9. CDR3 length: 16 amino acids. As DNA, the CDR3 is TGTGCCAGCAGGGGCGGACAGGGAAAGGGCAATCAGCCCCAGCATTTT. Its protein is CASRGGQGKGNQPQHF.

The chain carries TRBV5-1 and TRBJ1-6; TRBD1 aligns across 8 bases. With 4 bases clipped from V and 3 bases from J, the junction kept 9 bases outside the gene matches. Germline CDR1 is SGHRS and CDR2 is YFSETQ. This CDR3 spans 17 amino acids. CDR3 region: CASSRGDRQGYNSPLHF. Here the CDR3 DNA reads TGCGCCAGCAGCCGGGGGGACAGGCAGGGCTATAATTCACCCCTCCACTTT.